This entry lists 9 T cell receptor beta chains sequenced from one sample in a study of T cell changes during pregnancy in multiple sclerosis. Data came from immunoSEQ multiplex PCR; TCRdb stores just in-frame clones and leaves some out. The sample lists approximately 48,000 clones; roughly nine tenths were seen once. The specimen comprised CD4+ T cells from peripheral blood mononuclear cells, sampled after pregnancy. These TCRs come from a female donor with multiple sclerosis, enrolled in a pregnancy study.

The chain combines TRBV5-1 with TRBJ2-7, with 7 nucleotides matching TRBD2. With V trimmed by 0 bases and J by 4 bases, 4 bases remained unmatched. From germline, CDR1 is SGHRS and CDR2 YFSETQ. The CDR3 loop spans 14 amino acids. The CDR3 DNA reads TGCGCCAGCAGCTTGGGCGGGAGCGAGTACGAGCAGTACTTC. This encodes CASSLGGSEYEQYF.

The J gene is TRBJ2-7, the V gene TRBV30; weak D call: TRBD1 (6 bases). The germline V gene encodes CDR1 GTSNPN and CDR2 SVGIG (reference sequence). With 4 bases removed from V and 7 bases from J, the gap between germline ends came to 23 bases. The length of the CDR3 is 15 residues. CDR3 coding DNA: TGTGCCTGGACCCGAGAAACAGGGAATTCAGGGGAGCAGTACTTC. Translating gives CAWTRETGNSGEQYF.

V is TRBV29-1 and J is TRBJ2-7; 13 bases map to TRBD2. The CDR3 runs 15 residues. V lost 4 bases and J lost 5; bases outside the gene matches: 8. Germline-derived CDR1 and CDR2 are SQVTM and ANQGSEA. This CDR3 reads CSVVRTSGSTHEQYF. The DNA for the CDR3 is TGCAGCGTTGTCCGGACTAGCGGGAGTACCCACGAGCAGTACTTC.

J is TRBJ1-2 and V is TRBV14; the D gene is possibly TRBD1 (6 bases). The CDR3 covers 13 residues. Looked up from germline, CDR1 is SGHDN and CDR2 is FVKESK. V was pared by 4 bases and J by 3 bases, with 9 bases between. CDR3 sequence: CASSPQGYYGYTF. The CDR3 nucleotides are TGTGCCAGCAGCCCACAGGGATACTATGGCTACACCTTC.

The CDR3 nucleotides read TGCGCCAGCAGCCAATTGCCAGCGGTCCTCGGGGATGAGCAGTTCTTC. Translating gives CASSQLPAVLGDEQFF. The chain links TRBV4-1 to TRBJ2-1; D perhaps matches TRBD2 (5 bases). The CDR3 extends over 16 amino acids. Trimming stripped 2 bases from V and 8 bases from J, with 19 bases between. Per germline, CDR1 MGHRA and CDR2 YSYEKL.

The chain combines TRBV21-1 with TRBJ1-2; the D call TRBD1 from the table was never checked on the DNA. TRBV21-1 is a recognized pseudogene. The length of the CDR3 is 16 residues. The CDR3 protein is CASSNGQDRGNYGYTF. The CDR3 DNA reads TGTGCCAGCAGCAATGGCCAGGACAGGGGAAACTATGGCTACACCTTC.

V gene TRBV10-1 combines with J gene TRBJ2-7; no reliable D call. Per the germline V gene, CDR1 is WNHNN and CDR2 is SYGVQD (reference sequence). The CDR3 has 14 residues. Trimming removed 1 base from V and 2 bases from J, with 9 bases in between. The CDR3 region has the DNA TGCGCCAGCAGTGAGTTTGGCGGTACCTACGAGCAGTACTTC. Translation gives CASSEFGGTYEQYF.

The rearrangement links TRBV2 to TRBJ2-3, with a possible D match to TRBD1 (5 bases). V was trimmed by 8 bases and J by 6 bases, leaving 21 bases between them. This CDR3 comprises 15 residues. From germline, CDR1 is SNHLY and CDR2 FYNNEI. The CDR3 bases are TGTGCCAGCGAATTCCGGGCCTCAAGGGGCGATACGCAGTATTTT. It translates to CASEFRASRGDTQYF.

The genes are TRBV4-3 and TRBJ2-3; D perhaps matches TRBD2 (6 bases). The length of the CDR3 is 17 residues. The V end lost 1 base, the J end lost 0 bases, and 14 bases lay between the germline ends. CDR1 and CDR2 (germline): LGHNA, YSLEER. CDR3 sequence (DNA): TGCGCCAGCAGCCAAGCGGGAGTAGCAGGAAGCACAGATACGCAGTATTTT. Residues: CASSQAGVAGSTDTQYF.